The 32 T cell receptor beta chains below come from one sample, sequenced in a study of T cell responses to AZD1222 COVID-19 vaccine. Profiling relied on immunoSEQ multiplex PCR, and the TCRdb table lists in-frame clones only, not all of them. The sample yields about 130,000 clones, around 84% seen once. The starting material was peripheral blood, obtained on day 0 of AZD1222 vaccination. The origin of the receptors is an adult in good health.

The chain links TRBV19 to TRBJ1-1; 7 nucleotides align to TRBD1. From germline, CDR1 is LNHDA and CDR2 SQIVND (reference sequence). V shed 5 bases, J shed 1 base, and the junction held 7 bases outside the gene matches. The CDR3 has 15 amino acids. As DNA, the CDR3 is TGTGCCAGTAGTTCCACCGACAGGGCGAACACTGAAGCTTTCTTT. Its translation is CASSSTDRANTEAFF.

The rearrangement links TRBV2 to TRBJ1-5; D might be TRBD1 (5 bases). The CDR3 has 15 residues. Germline CDR1 reads SNHLY; CDR2 reads FYNNEI. V was cut by 2 bases and J by 4 bases, with 12 bases left in between. CDR3 protein: CASSELVRANQPQHF. CDR3 sequence (DNA): TGTGCCAGCAGTGAATTGGTCAGGGCAAATCAGCCCCAGCATTTT.

The V call is TRBV5-1, the J call TRBJ1-1; 7 nucleotides line up with TRBD1. With 1 base clipped from V and 0 bases from J, the junction kept 24 bases outside the gene matches. The CDR3 extends over 22 amino acids. The germline V gene has CDR1 SGHRS and CDR2 YFSETQ. The CDR3 is CASSLRGVFGGGDSRMNTEAFF. Written as DNA, the CDR3 is TGCGCCAGCAGCTTGAGAGGTGTTTTTGGAGGGGGCGATAGTCGAATGAACACTGAAGCTTTCTTT.

The V gene is TRBV5-1, the J gene TRBJ1-6; 12 nucleotides match TRBD1. Trimming cost V 4 bases and J 8 bases; bases outside gene matches: 7. This CDR3 has 16 amino acids. CDR1 and CDR2 (germline): SGHRS, YFSETQ. The CDR3 reads CASSPGQGAKDSPLHF. As DNA, the CDR3 is TGCGCCAGCAGCCCGGGACAGGGGGCGAAGGATTCACCCCTCCACTTT.

The V and J genes are TRBV28 and TRBJ1-4, with 10 positions matching TRBD1. Trimming at V came to 6 bases and at J to 8 bases, leaving 9 bases not matched to a gene. Germline V gene sequence: CDR1 MDHEN, CDR2 SYDVKM. CDR3 length equals 15 residues. The CDR3 DNA is TGTGCCAGCAGCACCCCGGGACAGGGGAGGGAAAAACTGTTTTTT. Translated: CASSTPGQGREKLFF.

This clone showed up just once. This sequence joins TRBV12-5 and TRBJ2-7; D may be TRBD2 (5 bases). The germline gives CDR1 LGHNT, CDR2 FRNRAP. The CDR3 runs 11 residues. Trimming pared 6 bases from V and 5 bases from J, leaving 8 bases between. The DNA for the CDR3 is TGTGCTAGTGGCCTCGGGAACGAGCAGTACTTC. Translated: CASGLGNEQYF.

The chain uses TRBV2 and TRBJ2-2; D may be TRBD1 or TRBD2 (5 bases each). V shed 6 bases and J shed 3 bases, with 11 bases lying between them. CDR3 size: 14 residues. In germline, CDR1 is SNHLY, CDR2 FYNNEI. Here the CDR3 DNA reads TGTGCCAGCAGCGCCCTGGGGGACACCGGGGAGCTGTTTTTT. Its translation: CASSALGDTGELFF. The whole variable domain, filled in from reference TRBV2 and TRBJ2-2, reads EPEVTQTPSHQVTQMGQEVILRCVPISNHLYFYWYRQILGQKVEFLVSFYNNEISEKSEIFDDQFSVERPDGSNFTLKIRSTKLEDSAMYFCASSALGDTGELFFGEGSRLTVL.

The chain couples TRBV28 to TRBJ2-7; D remains ambiguous. The CDR3 consists of 12 residues. Germline CDR1 reads MDHEN; CDR2 reads SYDVKM. The V gene lost 3 bases and the J gene lost 6 bases, with 9 bases spanning the gap. CDR3 residues: CASSFGRSEQYF. The CDR3 bases are TGTGCCAGCAGTTTTGGACGCTCCGAGCAGTACTTC.

The V gene is TRBV4-1, the J gene TRBJ1-5, with 7 bases that match TRBD1. Germline V gene data show CDR1 as MGHRA and CDR2 as YSYEKL. This CDR3 is 16 amino acids long. Trimming took 0 bases from V and 3 from J; bases not matched to a gene: 5. CDR3 region: CASSQEGGSFNQPQHF. The CDR3 coding sequence is TGCGCCAGCAGCCAAGAAGGGGGCAGTTTCAATCAGCCCCAGCATTTT.

This sequence joins TRBV24-1 and TRBJ1-5; D gene ambiguous. Germline V gene sequence: CDR1 KGHDR, CDR2 SFDVKD. V was trimmed by 3 bases and J by 0 bases, leaving 8 bases between them. This CDR3 region has 15 residues. DNA for the CDR3: TGTGCCACCAGTGATGCACCGGATAGCAATCAGCCCCAGCATTTT. Protein sequence: CATSDAPDSNQPQHF.

The V and J genes are TRBV6-5 and TRBJ2-3; maybe TRBD1 (6 bases). Germline CDR1 reads MNHEY; CDR2 reads SVGAGI. The CDR3 is 15 amino acids. V was pared by 6 bases and J by 0 bases, with 13 bases between. The CDR3 protein is CASSSPGTSTDTQYF. CDR3 DNA sequence: TGTGCCAGCAGCTCGCCGGGGACAAGCACAGATACGCAGTATTTT.

This clone came up a few times. The chain carries TRBV2 and TRBJ1-4; a weak D match, TRBD1 (5 bases). CDR1 is SNHLY, CDR2 FYNNEI, per germline. Trimming took 4 bases from V and 8 from J, leaving 17 bases between them. This CDR3 is 15 amino acids long. The CDR3: CASSATVTGEEKLFF. Written as DNA, the CDR3 is TGTGCCAGCAGTGCCACGGTCACGGGGGAGGAAAAACTGTTTTTT.

The chain carries TRBV7-9 and TRBJ2-4; a possible D gene is TRBD1 (6 bases). This CDR3 contains 14 residues. V was trimmed by 2 bases and J by 1 base, leaving 6 bases between them. Germline lookup yields CDR1 SEHNR and CDR2 FQNEAQ (reference sequence). The CDR3 coding sequence is TGTGCCAGCAGCTTAACAGGGGCCAAAAACATTCAGTACTTC. Protein sequence: CASSLTGAKNIQYF.

V and J are TRBV5-1 and TRBJ1-2; unclear D gene. V was shortened by 5 bases and J by 4 bases, with 15 bases between the two germline ends. Germline V CDR1 and CDR2: SGHRS, YFSETQ. This CDR3 has 14 residues. The DNA for the CDR3 is TGCGCCAGCAGGGTCACAGATAACTCCTATGGCTACACCTTC. Amino acid sequence: CASRVTDNSYGYTF. The full variable domain, its missing parts supplied by reference TRBV5-1 and TRBJ1-2, is KAGVTQTPRYLIKTRGQQVTLSCSPISGHRSVSWYQQTPGQGLQFLFEYFSETQRNKGNFPGRFSGRQFSNSRSEMNVSTLELGDSALYLCASRVTDNSYGYTFGSGTRLTVV.

V gene TRBV6-5 combines with J gene TRBJ1-2; 11 bases line up with TRBD1. Trimming took 2 bases from V and 4 from J; bases not matched to a gene: 6. Per germline, CDR1 MNHEY and CDR2 SVGAGI. The CDR3 is 16 amino acids. The CDR3 is CASSYGRTGGFYGYTF. CDR3 DNA sequence: TGTGCCAGCAGTTACGGCAGGACAGGGGGCTTCTATGGCTACACCTTC.

This rearrangement joins TRBV9 to TRBJ2-3; D is uncertain. The CDR3 runs 14 residues. V lost 0 bases and J lost 8, with 13 bases in between. Germline-derived CDR1 and CDR2 are SGDLS and YYNGEE. This CDR3 reads CASSVEWGGGTQYF. The CDR3 DNA reads as TGTGCCAGCAGCGTAGAATGGGGTGGCGGTACGCAGTATTTT.

The V call is TRBV30, the J call TRBJ1-2; D perhaps matches TRBD1 (5 bases). V lost 8 bases and J 7 bases, leaving 26 bases between the germline ends. This CDR3 is 15 amino acids long. Germline lookup yields CDR1 GTSNPN and CDR2 SVGIG (reference sequence). CDR3 sequence: CAQKGRDPYEGGYTF. CDR3 nucleotides: TGTGCCCAAAAAGGACGGGACCCATATGAGGGTGGCTACACCTTC.

This clone was seen a handful of times. The J gene is TRBJ2-1, the V gene TRBV7-8; 9 bases map to TRBD1. CDR1 and CDR2 (germline): SGHVS, FQNEAQ. This CDR3 is built from 16 residues. V lost 1 base, J lost 4 bases, and 5 bases stayed unmatched. The CDR3 reads CASSLVVGQGYNEQFF. The DNA of the CDR3 is TGTGCCAGCAGCTTAGTTGTAGGACAGGGGTACAATGAGCAGTTCTTC.

This clone was seen only a few times. The genes are TRBV28 and TRBJ1-5; D is undetermined. The CDR3 loop spans 15 amino acids. The V end was cut by 6 bases, the J end by 8 bases, with 20 bases between. CDR1 is MDHEN and CDR2 is SYDVKM in the germline V gene. The chain's CDR3 is CASRLNPRVQEPQHF. In DNA form, the CDR3 reads TGTGCCAGCAGGCTTAACCCTAGGGTACAAGAGCCCCAGCATTTT.

This sequence joins TRBV9 and TRBJ1-3, with 7 nucleotides matching TRBD1. With 1 base clipped from V and 0 bases from J, the junction kept 4 bases outside the gene matches. Germline V gene lookup returns CDR1 SGDLS and CDR2 YYNGEE. The CDR3 is 16 amino acids. CDR3 sequence: CASSVTGQVSGNTIYF. The CDR3, as DNA: TGTGCCAGCAGCGTAACCGGACAGGTCTCTGGAAACACCATATATTTT.

The chain has TRBV9 and TRBJ1-3; tentatively, D is TRBD1 (5 bases). The germline V gene has CDR1 SGDLS and CDR2 YYNGEE. The CDR3 is 16 amino acids. Trimming removed 0 bases at V and 0 bases at J, with 10 bases between. The CDR3 DNA reads as TGTGCCAGCAGCGTAGCTTCCAGGGCCTCTGGAAACACCATATATTTT. It codes for CASSVASRASGNTIYF.

The V and J genes are TRBV3-1 (or the pseudogene TRBV3-2) and TRBJ2-7, with 9 bases fitting TRBD1. The CDR3 length is 12 residues. Germline CDR1 and CDR2: LGHDT and YNNKEL (reference sequence). V was pared by 1 base and J by 11 bases, with 3 bases of the junction left unmatched. Written as DNA, the CDR3 is TGTGCCAGCAGCCAAGGGGACAGGGAAAAGTACTTC. Amino acids: CASSQGDREKYF.

This clone came up once. The rearrangement links TRBV28 to TRBJ1-2; 8 bases map to TRBD1. Trimming at V came to 5 bases and at J to 6 bases, leaving 14 bases not matched to a gene. CDR1 MDHEN and CDR2 SYDVKM come from the germline V gene. The CDR3 contains 16 residues. The chain's CDR3 is CASSPWGGGDRNGYTF. In nucleotides, the CDR3 is TGTGCCAGCAGTCCATGGGGCGGAGGGGACAGGAATGGCTACACCTTC.

The V gene is TRBV3-1 (or the pseudogene TRBV3-2), the J gene TRBJ1-5; D is unresolved. There are 19 residues in the CDR3. The germline V gene encodes CDR1 LGHDT and CDR2 YNNKEL (reference sequence). Trimming took off 0 bases at V and 0 bases at J, with 18 bases between the two ends. DNA for the CDR3: TGTGCCAGCAGCCAAGAAAAAGGTTCGGGGAGGTATAGCAATCAGCCCCAGCATTTT. This sequence encodes CASSQEKGSGRYSNQPQHF.

The chain is built from TRBV2 and TRBJ2-1; possibly TRBD2 for D (5 bases). V was cut by 7 bases and J by 5 bases, with 18 bases left in between. The CDR3 runs to 15 residues. Germline loops: CDR1 SNHLY, CDR2 FYNNEI. The CDR3 DNA reads TGTGCCAGCACCTCAACCCGGACTTTCCACAATGAGCAGTTCTTC. Amino acid sequence: CASTSTRTFHNEQFF. Full variable domain (missing parts from reference TRBV2 and TRBJ2-1): EPEVTQTPSHQVTQMGQEVILRCVPISNHLYFYWYRQILGQKVEFLVSFYNNEISEKSEIFDDQFSVERPDGSNFTLKIRSTKLEDSAMYFCASTSTRTFHNEQFFGPGTRLTVL.

A few counts support this clone. This chain joins TRBV19 and TRBJ1-1, with 7 nucleotides matching TRBD1. The CDR3 length is 19 residues. V shed 5 bases, J shed 0 bases, and the junction held 18 bases outside the gene matches. Germline values: CDR1 LNHDA, CDR2 SQIVND (reference sequence). The CDR3 DNA follows: TGTGCCAGTAGTCCCCGGACAGGACTATCTGGGGCTTTGAACACTGAAGCTTTCTTT. As protein: CASSPRTGLSGALNTEAFF.

The V call is TRBV2, the J call TRBJ2-1; 9 nucleotides line up with TRBD1. The CDR3 is made up of 17 amino acids. CDR1 is SNHLY and CDR2 is FYNNEI in the germline V gene. Trimming removed 4 bases from V and 7 bases from J; junction bases left unmatched: 14. DNA for the CDR3: TGTGCCAGCAGTGCGGTCCCCGGGACAGGGAATCGGAATGAGCAGTTCTTC. Protein: CASSAVPGTGNRNEQFF.

The chain links TRBV7-9 to TRBJ1-2; D possibly corresponds to TRBD1 (6 bases). With 5 bases removed from V and 8 bases from J, the gap between germline ends came to 12 bases. CDR3 length equals 12 residues. The V gene's germline CDR1 is SEHNR and CDR2 FQNEAQ (reference sequence). This CDR3 reads CASSPGQMGYTF. DNA for the CDR3: TGTGCCAGCAGCCCAGGACAGATGGGCTACACCTTC.

The chain combines TRBV19 with TRBJ1-1, with D tentatively TRBD1 (5 bases). V gave up 6 bases and J gave up 12 bases, with 20 bases separating them. CDR1 is LNHDA, CDR2 SQIVND, per germline (reference sequence). The CDR3 loop spans 13 amino acids. CDR3 in DNA: TGTGCCAGTAGCGAACAAACCCGGGGGGTCACTTTCTTT. Encoded protein: CASSEQTRGVTFF.

The chain is built from TRBV6-5 and TRBJ2-7; perhaps D is TRBD1 or TRBD2 (5 bases each). Germline CDR1 is MNHEY and CDR2 is SVGAGI. The CDR3 contains 14 residues. Trimming shortened V by 5 bases and J by 2 bases, and 13 bases separated the two germline ends. Here the CDR3 DNA reads TGTGCCAGCAGTATCCGGGACGGCGCCTACGAGCAGTACTTC. Encoded protein: CASSIRDGAYEQYF.

This clone was recorded a few times. This chain joins TRBV6-6 and TRBJ2-1; 9 bases are a match to TRBD2. The CDR3 runs 18 residues. The germline V gene has CDR1 MNHNY and CDR2 SVGAGI (reference sequence). The J segment lost 10 bases and the V segment lost 5 bases, leaving 21 bases of the junction unmatched. In nucleotides, the CDR3 is TGTGCCAGCAGTCGGCTTCGCTCCCTTGCGGGGGGGCTAAGGGAGCAGTTCTTC. Translating gives CASSRLRSLAGGLREQFF.

The chain carries TRBV5-1 and TRBJ1-1, with 10 bases matching TRBD1. Germline values: CDR1 SGHRS, CDR2 YFSETQ. V shed 4 bases and J 5 bases; nucleotides not matched to a gene: 11. The CDR3 runs 16 residues. The DNA for the CDR3 is TGCGCCAGCAGCCTGGGACAGGGGAGGAGTAGAACTGAAGCTTTCTTT. Protein product: CASSLGQGRSRTEAFF.